This TCR beta chain was documented in a study of blood T cell repertoires in COVID-19. The CDR3 is 15 residues long. V was pared by 2 bases and J by 5 bases, with 16 bases between. CDR1 LGHNA and CDR2 YSLEER come from the germline V gene. Participants spanned ages roughly 18 to 90 years and resided in 24 US areas. Researchers sorted participants into cohorts using their self-reported clinical history. Cohort 3 donors were reported recovered after two negative PCRs, clearance, or symptom resolution. Original processing notes: For nucleated cells, counts were estimated from reference gene primer amplification. TCRdb's table, derived via immunoSEQ multiplex PCR, lists solely in-frame clones and lacks some. For V, J and clone size, that table is used; D and trimming come from the DNA. The sample contains 220,000 or so clones, approximately 83% of which appear only once.

The chain has TRBV4-3 and TRBJ2-7, with TRBD1 as a possible D gene (6 bases). The TCR sequence derives from a woman in her sixties or seventies who had recovered from COVID-19. Sequenced: PBMCs or T cells enriched from blood (not recorded which). The CDR3 here is CASSQKGGGGDEQYF. CDR3 coding DNA: TGCGCCAGCAGCCAAAAGGGTGGTGGGGGCGACGAGCAGTACTTC.